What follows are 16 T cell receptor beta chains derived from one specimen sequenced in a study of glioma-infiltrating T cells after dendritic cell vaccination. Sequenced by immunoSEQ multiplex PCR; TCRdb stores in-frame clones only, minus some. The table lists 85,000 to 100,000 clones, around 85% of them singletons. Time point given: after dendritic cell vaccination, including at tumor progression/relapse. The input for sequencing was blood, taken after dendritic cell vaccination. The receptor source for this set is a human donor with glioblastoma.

CDR3 residues: CASSVGRGSDGYTF. Here the CDR3 DNA reads TGTGCCAGCAGTGTCGGCAGGGGAAGCGATGGCTACACCTTC. The chain has TRBV6-1 and TRBJ1-2; D perhaps matches TRBD1 (6 bases). Germline V gene sequence: CDR1 MNHNS, CDR2 SASEGT. Trimming took off 4 bases at V and 6 bases at J, with 15 bases between the two ends. This CDR3 spans 14 amino acids.

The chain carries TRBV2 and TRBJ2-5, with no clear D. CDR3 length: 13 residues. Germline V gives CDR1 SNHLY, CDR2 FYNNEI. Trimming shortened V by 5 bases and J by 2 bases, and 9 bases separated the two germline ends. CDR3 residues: CASSQNLQETQYF. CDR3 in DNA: TGTGCCAGCAGTCAGAATTTACAAGAGACCCAGTACTTC.

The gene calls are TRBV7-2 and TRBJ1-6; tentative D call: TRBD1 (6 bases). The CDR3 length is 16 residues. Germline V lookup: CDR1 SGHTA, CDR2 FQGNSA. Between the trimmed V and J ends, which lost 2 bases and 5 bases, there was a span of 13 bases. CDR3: CASSLPGVRDNSPLHF. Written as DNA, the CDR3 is TGTGCCAGCAGCTTACCAGGGGTACGGGATAATTCACCCCTCCACTTT.

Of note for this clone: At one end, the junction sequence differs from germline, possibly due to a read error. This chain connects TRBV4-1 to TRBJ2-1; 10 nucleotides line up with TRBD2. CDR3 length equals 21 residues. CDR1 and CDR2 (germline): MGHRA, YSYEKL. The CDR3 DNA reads TGCGCCAGCAGTCAAGGGCCCTTTGAGCGGGGGGGCCAAAAGACCTACAATGAGCAGTTCTTC. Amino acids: CASSQGPFERGGQKTYNEQFF.

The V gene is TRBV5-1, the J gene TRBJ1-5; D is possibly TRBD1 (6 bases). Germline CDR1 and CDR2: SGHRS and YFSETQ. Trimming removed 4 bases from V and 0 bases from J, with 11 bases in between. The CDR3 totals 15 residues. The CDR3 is CASSQTGNSNQPQHF. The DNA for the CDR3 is TGCGCCAGCAGCCAAACAGGGAATAGCAATCAGCCCCAGCATTTT.

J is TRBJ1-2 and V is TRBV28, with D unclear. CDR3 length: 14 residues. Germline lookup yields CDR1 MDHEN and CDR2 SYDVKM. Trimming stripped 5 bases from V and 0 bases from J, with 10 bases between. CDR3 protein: CASSVNGANYGYTF. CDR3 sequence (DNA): TGTGCCAGCAGTGTAAACGGGGCTAACTATGGCTACACCTTC.

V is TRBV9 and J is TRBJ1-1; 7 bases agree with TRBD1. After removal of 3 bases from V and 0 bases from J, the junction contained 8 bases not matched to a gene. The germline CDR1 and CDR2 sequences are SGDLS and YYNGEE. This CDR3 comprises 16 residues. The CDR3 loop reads CASSATLGQVNTEAFF. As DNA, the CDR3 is TGTGCCAGCAGCGCCACCCTTGGACAGGTGAACACTGAAGCTTTCTTT.

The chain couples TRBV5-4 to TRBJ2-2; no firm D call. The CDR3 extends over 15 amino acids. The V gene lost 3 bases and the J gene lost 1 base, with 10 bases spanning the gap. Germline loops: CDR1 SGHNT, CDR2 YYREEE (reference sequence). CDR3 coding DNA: TGTGCCAGCAGCTCCATTACCGGGAACACCGGGGAGCTGTTTTTT. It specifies CASSSITGNTGELFF.

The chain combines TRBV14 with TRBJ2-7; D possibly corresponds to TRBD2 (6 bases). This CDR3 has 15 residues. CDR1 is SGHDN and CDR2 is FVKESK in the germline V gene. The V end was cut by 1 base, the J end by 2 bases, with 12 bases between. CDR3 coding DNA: TGTGCCAGCAGCCAAGCCATTGGGGGGACCTACGAGCAGTACTTC. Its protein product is CASSQAIGGTYEQYF.

This chain's CDR3 is CASSTAAVYNEQFF. The CDR3 nucleotides read TGTGCCAGCAGCACGGCGGCGGTATACAATGAGCAGTTCTTC. V and J are TRBV11-2 and TRBJ2-1; D is unclear. V lost 5 bases and J 4 bases, leaving 12 bases between the germline ends. This CDR3 spans 14 amino acids. CDR1 is SGHAT, CDR2 FQNNGV, per germline.

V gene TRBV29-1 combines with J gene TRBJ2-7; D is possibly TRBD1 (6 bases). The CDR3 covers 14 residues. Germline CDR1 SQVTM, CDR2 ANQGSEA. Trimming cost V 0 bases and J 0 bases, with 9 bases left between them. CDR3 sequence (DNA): TGCAGCGTTGAAGACAGGGGATCCTCCTACGAGCAGTACTTC. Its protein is CSVEDRGSSYEQYF.

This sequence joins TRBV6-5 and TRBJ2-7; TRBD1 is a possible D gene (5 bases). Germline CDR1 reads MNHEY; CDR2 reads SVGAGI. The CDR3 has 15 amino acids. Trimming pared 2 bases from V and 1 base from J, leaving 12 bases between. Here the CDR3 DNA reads TGTGCCAGCAGTTACACTCAGACAGCTTCCTACGAGCAGTACTTC. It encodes CASSYTQTASYEQYF.

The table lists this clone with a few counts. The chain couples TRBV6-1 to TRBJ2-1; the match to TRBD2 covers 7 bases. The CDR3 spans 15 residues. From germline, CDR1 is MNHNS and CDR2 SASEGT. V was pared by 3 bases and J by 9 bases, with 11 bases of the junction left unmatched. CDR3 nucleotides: TGTGCCAGCAGTGATCAGGCGGGAGAGAGCTTTGAGCAGTTCTTC. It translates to CASSDQAGESFEQFF.

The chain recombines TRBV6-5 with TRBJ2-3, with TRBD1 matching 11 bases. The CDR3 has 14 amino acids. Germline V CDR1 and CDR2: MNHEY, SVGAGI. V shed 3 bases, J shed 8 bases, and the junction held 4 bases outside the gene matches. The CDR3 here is CASSYGGTGGTQYF. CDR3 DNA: TGTGCCAGCAGTTATGGCGGGACAGGGGGTACGCAGTATTTT.

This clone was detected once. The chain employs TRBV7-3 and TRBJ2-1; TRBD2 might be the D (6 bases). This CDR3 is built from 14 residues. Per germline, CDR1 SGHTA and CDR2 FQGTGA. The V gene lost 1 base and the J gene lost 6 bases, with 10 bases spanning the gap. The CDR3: CASSLNMGGNEQFF. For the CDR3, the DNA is TGTGCCAGCAGCTTAAATATGGGAGGCAATGAGCAGTTCTTC.

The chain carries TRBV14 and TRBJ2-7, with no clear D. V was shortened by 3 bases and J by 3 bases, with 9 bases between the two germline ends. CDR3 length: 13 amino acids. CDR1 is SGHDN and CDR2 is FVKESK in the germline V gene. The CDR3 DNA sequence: TGTGCCAGCAGCCACGAAAACGGCTACGAGCAGTACTTC. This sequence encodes CASSHENGYEQYF.